The rows below give T cell receptor beta chains drawn from one sample of a study of cytomegalovirus exposure and HLA in healthy donors. Sequencing was performed with immunoSEQ multiplex PCR; in TCRdb, only in-frame clones are kept and a portion is missing. Found here are 170,000 or so clones; the top ten clones hold approximately 2.3%. Input material: PBMCs. The receptor set was obtained from a man younger than 45 in good health and CMV-seronegative. The CDR3 runs from the conserved cysteine through the conserved F or W. D genes are given only for firm matches. The size field is filled for only some rows; it gives once, few, many or a size class.

d_gene,j_gene,abundance,v_gene,CDR3aa,CDR3nt
TRBD1,TRBJ1-1,-,TRBV6-5,CASSYSGQGLNTEAFF,TGTGCCAGCAGTTACTCGGGACAGGGTCTCAACACTGAAGCTTTCTTT
TRBD1,TRBJ2-1,-,TRBV27,CASRSGQDSSYNEQFF,TGTGCCAGCAGATCGGGACAGGACAGCTCCTACAATGAGCAGTTCTTC
-,TRBJ2-5,-,TRBV5-4,CASSTGETQYF,TGTGCCAGCAGCACAGGGGAGACCCAGTACTTC
-,TRBJ2-7,-,TRBV19,CASIEGDEQYF,TGTGCCAGTATCGAAGGGGACGAGCAGTACTTC
-,TRBJ2-1,-,TRBV18,CASSLSGQPYNEQFF,TGTGCCAGCTCACTCAGCGGACAGCCCTACAATGAGCAGTTCTTC
-,TRBJ1-4,-,TRBV5-1,CASSLAGNAIEKLFF,TGCGCCAGCAGCTTGGCCGGGAATGCTATTGAAAAACTGTTTTTT
TRBD1,TRBJ1-2,-,TRBV6-4,CASSDPTGGHYGYTF,TGTGCCAGCAGTGACCCTACAGGGGGCCACTATGGCTACACCTTC
-,TRBJ1-2,-,TRBV19,CASSKDIANYGYTF,TGTGCCAGTAGTAAGGACATAGCCAACTATGGCTACACCTTC
TRBD2,TRBJ2-3,-,TRBV5-1,CASNPLAGADTQYF,TGCGCCAGCAACCCCCTAGCGGGAGCGGATACGCAGTATTTT
TRBD1,TRBJ2-7,-,TRBV30,CAWTSGTAFYEQYF,TGTGCCTGGACCTCCGGGACAGCCTTCTACGAGCAGTACTTC
-,TRBJ1-1,-,TRBV2,CASSDTGWGTEAFF,TGTGCCAGCAGTGACACAGGGTGGGGCACTGAAGCTTTCTTT
-,TRBJ2-5,-,TRBV7-9,CASSKEVRETQYF,TGTGCCAGCAGCAAAGAGGTCCGGGAGACCCAGTACTTC
-,TRBJ2-1,-,TRBV7-9,CASFRAGNQFF,TGTGCCAGCTTTCGGGCAGGGAACCAGTTCTTC
-,TRBJ1-3,-,TRBV25-1,CASSLTAKGNTIYF,TGTGCCAGCAGCCTGACAGCGAAGGGAAACACCATATATTTT
TRBD2,TRBJ2-3,-,TRBV4-2,CASSRTSGGEADTQYF,TGTGCCAGCAGCCGAACTAGCGGGGGGGAGGCAGATACGCAGTATTTT
TRBD2,TRBJ2-1,-,TRBV6-4,CASSIAGGSNEQFF,TGTGCCAGCAGTATAGCGGGGGGCTCTAATGAGCAGTTCTTC
-,TRBJ1-2,-,TRBV4-1,CASSQGPGAHYGYTF,TGCGCCAGCAGCCAAGGACCAGGGGCCCACTATGGCTACACCTTC
TRBD2,TRBJ2-7,-,TRBV15,CATSGVAGWDSYEQYF,TGTGCCACCTCTGGTGTAGCGGGGTGGGACTCCTACGAGCAGTACTTC
TRBD1,TRBJ2-3,-,TRBV11-2,CASTAGQGEQYF,TGTGCCAGCACCGCGGGACAGGGTGAGCAGTATTTT
-,TRBJ2-7,-,TRBV7-2,CASSPRQGGSYEQYF,TGTGCCAGCAGCCCCCGCCAGGGTGGGTCCTACGAGCAGTACTTC
TRBD2,TRBJ2-3,-,TRBV5-1,CASSFLASGNTDTQYF,TGCGCCAGCAGCTTCCTGGCTAGCGGGAACACAGATACGCAGTATTTT
TRBD1,TRBJ2-7,-,TRBV10-2,CASSVSAGGSYEQYF,TGCGCCAGCAGTGTTTCGGCAGGGGGCTCCTACGAGCAGTACTTC
-,TRBJ2-1,-,TRBV7-2,CASTTGSGLYNEQFF,TGTGCCAGCACCACCGGGTCAGGGCTATACAATGAGCAGTTCTTC
TRBD2,TRBJ2-7,-,TRBV6-6,CASSYEAGAYEQYF,TGTGCCAGCAGTTACGAAGCGGGGGCCTACGAGCAGTACTTC
TRBD2,TRBJ2-7,-,TRBV6-1,CASSEALRAGVGPFREQYF,TGTGCCAGCAGTGAAGCGCTTCGGGCGGGAGTGGGCCCATTTCGAGAGCAGTACTTC
-,TRBJ1-3,-,TRBV15,CATSRDRVAGNTIYF,TGTGCCACCAGCAGAGATCGGGTCGCTGGAAACACCATATATTTT
-,TRBJ2-1,-,TRBV7-6,CASSLNSASSYNEQFF,TGTGCCAGCAGCTTAAATTCCGCCAGCTCCTACAATGAGCAGTTCTTC
TRBD1,TRBJ1-1,-,TRBV2,CASPGTVMNTEAFF,TGTGCCAGCCCCGGGACAGTCATGAACACTGAAGCTTTCTTT
TRBD1,TRBJ1-4,-,TRBV5-5,CASSLWDREVNEKLFF,TGTGCCAGCAGCTTGTGGGACAGGGAGGTTAATGAAAAACTGTTTTTT
-,TRBJ2-7,-,TRBV11-3,CASSDGAYEQYF,TGTGCCAGCAGCGACGGGGCCTACGAGCAGTACTTC
-,TRBJ2-4,-,TRBV15,CATSREAGRAKNIQYF,TGTGCCACCAGCAGAGAGGCGGGCCGGGCCAAAAACATTCAGTACTTC
-,TRBJ2-1,-,TRBV14,CASSQSGNEQFF,TGTGCCAGCAGCCAATCGGGCAATGAGCAGTTCTTC
-,TRBJ1-1,-,TRBV7-9,CASSLEGGEAFF,TGTGCCAGCAGTCTAGAAGGGGGTGAAGCTTTCTTT
TRBD2,TRBJ2-5,-,TRBV19,CASSMARGTRAQETQYF,TGTGCCAGTAGTATGGCTCGGGGGACTAGGGCCCAAGAGACCCAGTACTTC
TRBD2,TRBJ2-7,-,TRBV4-2,CASSQDLGGSYEQYF,TGTGCCAGCAGCCAAGATCTAGGCGGGAGCTACGAGCAGTACTTC
-,TRBJ2-3,-,TRBV13,CASSLGQGGGDTQYF,TGTGCCAGCAGCTTAGGCCAGGGAGGAGGAGATACGCAGTATTTT
-,TRBJ1-2,medium-sized,TRBV6-5,CASGNRANGYTF,TGTGCCAGCGGGAACAGGGCAAATGGCTACACCTTC
-,TRBJ1-1,-,TRBV27,CASSPYRDSPEAFF,TGTGCCAGCAGTCCTTACAGGGATTCACCTGAAGCTTTCTTT
-,TRBJ1-2,-,TRBV5-4,CASSPGGGLRNGYTF,TGTGCCAGCAGCCCCGGCGGCGGATTAAGAAATGGCTACACCTTC
-,TRBJ2-3,-,TRBV11-2,CASSPQLDTQYF,TGTGCCAGCAGCCCACAGCTAGATACGCAGTATTTT